The 27 T cell receptor beta chains below come from one sample, sequenced in a study of cytomegalovirus exposure and HLA in healthy donors. The PCR had 60 Vbeta and 13 Jbeta primers. Only in-frame clones appear in the TCRdb table, and some are missing; sequencing was by immunoSEQ multiplex PCR. The sample has about 160,000 clones; roughly 87% are singletons. Source material: PBMCs. These receptors were obtained from a girl aged 5-17 years in good health and CMV-seropositive.

This clone came up once. The CDR3 DNA reads TGTGCCAGCAGTTACGGCATCATGAACACTGAAGCTTTCTTT. Protein: CASSYGIMNTEAFF. V is TRBV6-5 and J is TRBJ1-1; D gene ambiguous. CDR1 and CDR2 (germline): MNHEY, SVGAGI. The CDR3 sequence is 14 residues long. Trimming took 2 bases from V and 0 from J, leaving 7 bases between them.

This rearrangement joins TRBV10-3 to TRBJ1-1; 9 nucleotides align to TRBD1. Germline CDR1 is ENHRY and CDR2 is SYGVKD. V was clipped by 9 bases and J by 4 bases; unmatched bases: 9. This CDR3 is built from 14 residues. The CDR3 DNA is TGTGCCATTGGTTCCACAGGGGGCGGCACTGAAGCTTTCTTT. Its protein is CAIGSTGGGTEAFF.

As to this clone: A junction boundary mismatches the germline segment, possibly from a read error. Additional DNA sequences in this sample encode the identical CDR3. The rearrangement joins TRBV5-1 to TRBJ2-7, with D unresolved. Germline values: CDR1 SGHRS, CDR2 YFSETQ. CDR3 length: 13 residues. The CDR3 region is CASSLVLNHEQYF. As DNA, the CDR3 is TGCGCTAGCAGCTTGGTCCTAAACCACGAGCAGTACTTC.

The CDR3 spells CASSGPGGNTIYF. The CDR3 DNA sequence: TGTGCCAGCAGTGGACCAGGGGGAAACACCATATATTTT. The genes are TRBV25-1 and TRBJ1-3, with a weak D call TRBD1 (5 bases). This CDR3 comprises 13 residues. Trimming stripped 4 bases from V and 4 bases from J, with 8 bases between. Germline values: CDR1 MGHDK, CDR2 SYGVNS. Combining the CDR3 with reference TRBV25-1 and TRBJ1-3 gives the whole variable domain EADIYQTPRYLVIGTGKKITLECSQTMGHDKMYWYQQDPGMELHLIHYSYGVNSTEKGDLSSESTVSRIRTEHFPLTLESARPSHTSQYLCASSGPGGNTIYFGEGSWLTVV.

In this sample, this clone turned up a few times. The V gene is TRBV19, the J gene TRBJ1-1; 8 bases agree with TRBD1. The CDR3 loop spans 16 amino acids. J lost 2 bases, V lost 1 base, and 6 bases had no gene match. Germline CDR1 is LNHDA and CDR2 is SQIVND (reference sequence). The CDR3 DNA reads as TGTGCCAGTAGTATAGCCTGGACAGGGACCAACACTGAAGCTTTCTTT. Its translation: CASSIAWTGTNTEAFF.

The V gene is TRBV6-5, the J gene TRBJ1-4; 8 nucleotides agree with TRBD1. The germline V gene has CDR1 MNHEY and CDR2 SVGAGI. V shed 6 bases, J shed 7 bases, and the junction held 7 bases outside the gene matches. The CDR3 extends over 14 amino acids. CDR3 sequence reads: CASRSGTGLEKLFF. DNA for the CDR3: TGTGCCAGCAGGTCCGGGACAGGCCTTGAAAAACTGTTTTTT.

This clone was detected only once. The chain combines TRBV15 with TRBJ2-1; the D gene is possibly TRBD2 (5 bases). The CDR3 covers 15 residues. Germline assignment: CDR1 LNHNV and CDR2 YYDKDF (reference sequence). Between the trimmed V and J ends, which lost 5 bases and 7 bases, there was a span of 18 bases. CDR3 nucleotides: TGTGCCACCAGCGAACTAACTAGAACGATGAATGAGCAGTTCTTC. This sequence encodes CATSELTRTMNEQFF.

This chain uses TRBV7-9 with TRBJ2-3; TRBD1 matches at 7 bases. This CDR3 is built from 13 residues. Per the germline V gene, CDR1 is SEHNR and CDR2 is FQNEAQ (reference sequence). V lost 6 bases and J lost 4; bases outside the gene matches: 4. The CDR3 coding sequence is TGTGCCAGCAGAAAACAGGGGCCAGATACGCAGTATTTT. Translation: CASRKQGPDTQYF.

This chain connects TRBV9 to TRBJ2-7; 8 positions agree with TRBD2. The CDR3 extends over 15 amino acids. Trimming at V came to 5 bases and at J to 2 bases, leaving 9 bases not matched to a gene. From germline, CDR1 is SGDLS and CDR2 YYNGEE. CDR3 amino acids: CASRLYTGGTYEQYF. In DNA form, the CDR3 reads TGTGCCAGCAGATTATATACGGGGGGGACCTACGAGCAGTACTTC.

This rearrangement joins TRBV11-3 to TRBJ2-3, with TRBD1 matching 10 bases. V dropped 5 bases and J dropped 5; count of bases not matched to a gene: 7. CDR3 length equals 15 residues. Germline lookup yields CDR1 SGHNT and CDR2 YENEEA. CDR3 nucleotides: TGTGCCAGCAGCGACGGGACAGGGGAAGAAGATACGCAGTATTTT. This gives the protein CASSDGTGEEDTQYF.

The chain employs TRBV16 and TRBJ1-5, with 7 bases that match TRBD1. This CDR3 spans 16 amino acids. The germline gives CDR1 KGHSY, CDR2 FQNENV. V lost 4 bases, J lost 6 bases, and 12 bases stayed unmatched. CDR3 sequence (DNA): TGTGCCAGCAGCCCCCGACAGGGAGTAATGGGTCAGCCCCAGCATTTT. This gives the protein CASSPRQGVMGQPQHF.

The V call is TRBV7-2, the J call TRBJ2-1; perhaps TRBD2 as D (5 bases). Germline-derived CDR1 and CDR2 are SGHTA and FQGNSA. Deletions cut 4 bases from V and 4 bases from J, with 14 bases between. The CDR3 sequence is 15 residues long. In DNA, the CDR3 is TGTGCCAGCAGCTGGGGAGCGGAGAGTTACAATGAGCAGTTCTTC. It translates to CASSWGAESYNEQFF.

This sequence joins TRBV6-1 and TRBJ2-7; 9 bases fit TRBD1. Germline loops: CDR1 MNHNS, CDR2 SASEGT. The CDR3 is 14 residues long. The J segment lost 4 bases and the V segment lost 4 bases, leaving 5 bases of the junction unmatched. Here the CDR3 reads CASSATGTGYEQYF. The CDR3 nucleotides are TGTGCCAGCAGTGCAACCGGGACAGGGTACGAGCAGTACTTC.

The rearrangement joins TRBV4-3 to TRBJ2-1; the D is unclear. Germline values: CDR1 LGHNA, CDR2 YSLEER. V was cut by 0 bases and J by 6 bases, with 12 bases left in between. CDR3 length equals 15 residues. The CDR3 spells CASSQDYLHVNEQFF. The DNA of the CDR3 is TGCGCCAGCAGCCAAGACTATCTCCATGTCAATGAGCAGTTCTTC.

The chain recombines TRBV7-9 with TRBJ1-4, with TRBD1 matching 10 bases. Trimming cost V 3 bases and J 5 bases; bases outside gene matches: 3. This CDR3 spans 15 amino acids. Germline V gene data show CDR1 as SEHNR and CDR2 as FQNEAQ (reference sequence). The CDR3 nucleotides read TGTGCCAGCAGCTTGGGACAGGGGTTAAATGAAAAACTGTTTTTT. Encoded protein: CASSLGQGLNEKLFF. The full variable domain, in which reference TRBV7-9 and TRBJ1-4 provide the parts outside the CDR3, is DTGVSQNPRHKITKRGQNVTFRCDPISEHNRLYWYRQTLGQGPEFLTYFQNEAQLEKSRLLSDRFSAERPKGSFSTLEIQRTEQGDSAMYLCASSLGQGLNEKLFFGSGTQLSVL.

This clone was observed a few times. The chain employs TRBV4-1 and TRBJ2-5; TRBD1 might be the D (6 bases). V was trimmed by 0 bases and J by 4 bases, leaving 12 bases between them. The germline V gene has CDR1 MGHRA and CDR2 YSYEKL. The CDR3 length is 15 residues. The CDR3, as DNA: TGCGCCAGCAGCCAAGAACAGGGAGAAGGAGAGACCCAGTACTTC. It codes for CASSQEQGEGETQYF.

The V gene is TRBV5-6, the J gene TRBJ2-3, with 7 bases matching TRBD1. Germline lookup yields CDR1 SGHDT and CDR2 YYEEEE. The junction had 4 bases not matched to a gene; V was cut back by 1 base and J by 2 bases. CDR3 length equals 15 residues. The CDR3 nucleotides read TGTGCCAGCAGCTTGCGGGACAGCTACACAGATACGCAGTATTTT. Protein product: CASSLRDSYTDTQYF.

J is TRBJ1-2 and V is TRBV10-3; D may be TRBD1 (6 bases). Germline lookup yields CDR1 ENHRY and CDR2 SYGVKD. The germline V and J ends were trimmed by 10 bases and 3 bases, with 21 bases remaining between them. The CDR3 consists of 15 residues. The CDR3 DNA sequence: TGTGCCACCTTCCCCCCCAGGGGTTGGGACTATGGCTACACCTTC. This codes for CATFPPRGWDYGYTF.

The chain links TRBV2 to TRBJ2-2; 7 nucleotides line up with TRBD2. Germline-derived CDR1 and CDR2 are SNHLY and FYNNEI. The trim removed 6 bases at V and 0 bases at J, leaving 4 bases unmatched. The CDR3 length is 15 residues. The chain's CDR3 is CASSSSGANTGELFF. CDR3 nucleotide sequence: TGTGCCAGCAGCTCTAGCGGTGCGAACACCGGGGAGCTGTTTTTT.

V usage is TRBV6-5 and J usage is TRBJ2-7, with 8 bases aligning to TRBD2. Looked up from germline, CDR1 is MNHEY and CDR2 is SVGAGI. This CDR3 region has 14 residues. V dropped 5 bases and J dropped 7; count of bases not matched to a gene: 10. CDR3 residues: CASSPPGGSGEQYF. DNA of the CDR3: TGTGCCAGCAGTCCACCGGGAGGGTCGGGGGAGCAGTACTTC.

The chain uses TRBV5-6 and TRBJ2-5; the D is unclear. Germline assignment: CDR1 SGHDT and CDR2 YYEEEE. CDR3 length: 10 amino acids. The V and J ends lost 5 bases and 5 bases respectively, with 4 bases between them. The CDR3 region has the DNA TGTGCCAGCAGTCGGGAGACCCAGTACTTC. It specifies CASSRETQYF.

This rearrangement joins TRBV29-1 to TRBJ1-1; 9 nucleotides line up with TRBD1. The CDR3 loop spans 17 amino acids. Per the germline V gene, CDR1 is SQVTM and CDR2 is ANQGSEA. The junction had 16 bases not matched to a gene; V was cut back by 5 bases and J by 3 bases. CDR3 DNA sequence: TGCAGCGTTACCTCCGATGGGACAGGGCGAGAGGACACTGAAGCTTTCTTT. Its translation is CSVTSDGTGREDTEAFF. Full variable domain (rest looked up from reference TRBV29-1 and TRBJ1-1): SAVISQKPSRDICQRGTSLTIQCQVDSQVTMMFWYRQQPGQSLTLIATANQGSEATYESGFVIDKFPISRPNLTFSTLTVSNMSPEDSSIYLCSVTSDGTGREDTEAFFGQGTRLTVV.

The chain combines TRBV2 with TRBJ2-7, with D tentatively TRBD1 (6 bases). The V end was cut by 2 bases, the J end by 6 bases, with 11 bases between. The germline V gene encodes CDR1 SNHLY and CDR2 FYNNEI. This CDR3 has 13 amino acids. The CDR3: CASSEIQGGEQYF. In DNA form, the CDR3 reads TGTGCCAGCAGTGAAATACAGGGCGGCGAGCAGTACTTC.

The V gene is TRBV5-1, the J gene TRBJ2-7, with 7 bases identical to TRBD1. The CDR3 is made up of 14 amino acids. The V and J ends lost 4 bases and 6 bases, in that order; junction bases with no gene match: 10. Per germline, CDR1 SGHRS and CDR2 YFSETQ. Written as DNA, the CDR3 is TGCGCCAGCAGCCCAGCTACAGGGGAGTTCGAGCAGTACTTC. Its translation is CASSPATGEFEQYF.

The chain combines TRBV29-1 with TRBJ2-1; D is unclear. Trimming removed 1 base from V and 10 bases from J, with 11 bases in between. From germline, CDR1 is SQVTM and CDR2 ANQGSEA. CDR3 length: 12 amino acids. This CDR3 reads CSVEVWANEQFF. The CDR3 DNA is TGCAGCGTTGAAGTGTGGGCTAACGAGCAGTTCTTC.

CDR3 protein: CASSPLQHNEQFF. Here the CDR3 DNA reads TGTGCCAGCTCACCCTTACAGCACAATGAGCAGTTCTTC. The V and J genes are TRBV18 and TRBJ2-1, with unresolved D. Looked up from germline, CDR1 is KGHSH and CDR2 is LQKENI. V dropped 3 bases and J dropped 5 bases, with 8 bases sitting between them. CDR3 length equals 13 residues.

The genes are TRBV2 and TRBJ1-5; 7 bases line up with TRBD1. The germline V gene encodes CDR1 SNHLY and CDR2 FYNNEI. The V and J ends lost 7 bases and 1 base, in that order; junction bases with no gene match: 7. The CDR3 has 15 amino acids. CDR3 region: CASKQGLGSNQPQHF. In DNA form, the CDR3 reads TGTGCCAGCAAACAGGGGCTAGGCAGCAATCAGCCCCAGCATTTT.